This T cell receptor (beta chain) was profiled in a study of cytotoxic CD8 clonotypes in ibrutinib-treated CLL. General study points: Public clonotypes occurred uncommonly; on treatment, they contracted or remained stable.

Assay used: immunoSEQ multiplex PCR; TCRdb lists only in-frame clones, some missing. The data show roughly 250,000 clones, with around three quarters seen just once and 15% held by the top ten. The CDR3 length is 14 residues. Trimming cost V 1 base and J 2 bases, with 8 bases left between them. CDR1 and CDR2 (germline): KGHSH, LQKENI. A note on this clone: The antigen remains undetermined.

This TCR came from a human donor with chronic lymphocytic leukemia. The chain employs TRBV18 and TRBJ1-2; D is ambiguous. Material: PBMCs, obtained after 24 months of ibrutinib treatment. The CDR3 DNA reads TGTGCCAGCTCACCACGGGAGGGAAACTATGGCTACACCTTC. This gives the protein CASSPREGNYGYTF.